This T cell receptor beta chain derives from a study of blood T cell repertoires in COVID-19. Looking at the study overall: Researchers got acute and convalescent COVID-19 samples from the United States, Italy and Spain. T cells, B-cell-depleted T cells, or PBMCs supplied cDNA or gDNA.

Per the study methods: Reference gene primer amplification gave estimated nucleated cell counts. The assay was immunoSEQ multiplex PCR, and TCRdb's table has in-frame clones only and misses some. V and J calls plus clone size are reproduced from that table; the DNA served to infer D and trimming. The repertoire has around 81,000 clones, approximately 82% of them found once; the top ten carry approximately 7%. The CDR3 consists of 15 residues. Trimming removed 5 bases from V and 7 bases from J; junction bases left unmatched: 6. CDR1 is SGHTA, CDR2 FQGNSA, per germline. Sequenced input: peripheral blood. The genes are TRBV7-2 and TRBJ1-4; 11 nucleotides align to TRBD1. This TCR was recovered from a human donor in a cohort sampled during active COVID-19. Here the CDR3 DNA reads TGTGCCAGCAGCGAGGACAGGGGGCGGGTTGAAAAACTGTTTTTT. Its protein product is CASSEDRGRVEKLFF.